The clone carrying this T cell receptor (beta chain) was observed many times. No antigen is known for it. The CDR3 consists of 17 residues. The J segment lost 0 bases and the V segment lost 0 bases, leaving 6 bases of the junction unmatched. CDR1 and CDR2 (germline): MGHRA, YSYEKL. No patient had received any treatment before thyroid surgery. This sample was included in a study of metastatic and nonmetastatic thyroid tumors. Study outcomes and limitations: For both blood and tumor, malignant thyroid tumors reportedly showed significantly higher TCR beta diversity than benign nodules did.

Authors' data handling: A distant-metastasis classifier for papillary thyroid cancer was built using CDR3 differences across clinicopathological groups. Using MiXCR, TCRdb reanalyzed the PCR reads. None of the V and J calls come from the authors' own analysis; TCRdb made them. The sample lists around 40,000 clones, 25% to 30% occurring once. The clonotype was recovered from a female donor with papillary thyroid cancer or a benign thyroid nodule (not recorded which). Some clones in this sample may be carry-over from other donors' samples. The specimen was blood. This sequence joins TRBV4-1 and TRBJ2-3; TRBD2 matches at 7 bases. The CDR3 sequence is CASSQEVQRGSTDTQYF. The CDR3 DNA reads TGCGCCAGCAGCCAAGAGGTACAGCGGGGAAGCACAGATACGCAGTATTTT.